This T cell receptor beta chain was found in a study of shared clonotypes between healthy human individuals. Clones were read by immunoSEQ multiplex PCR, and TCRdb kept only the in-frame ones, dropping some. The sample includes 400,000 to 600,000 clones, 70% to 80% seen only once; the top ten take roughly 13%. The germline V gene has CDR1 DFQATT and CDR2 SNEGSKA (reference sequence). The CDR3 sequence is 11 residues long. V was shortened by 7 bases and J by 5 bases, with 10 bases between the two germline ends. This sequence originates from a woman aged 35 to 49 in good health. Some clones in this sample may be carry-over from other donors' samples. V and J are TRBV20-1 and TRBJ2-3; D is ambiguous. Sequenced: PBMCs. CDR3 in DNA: TGCAGTGAGAAAAGACAAGATACGCAGTATTTT. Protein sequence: CSEKRQDTQYF.